These 28 T cell receptor beta chains share one sample of origin, sequenced in a study of control samples from healthy donors and cancer patients. Clones were sequenced by immunoSEQ multiplex PCR, and TCRdb holds only the in-frame ones, with some missing. The sample lists about 100,000 clones, roughly 89% seen once, with 3% in the top ten. The sequencing input was blood. All receptors derive from a human donor in good health. The donor label of this sample is uncertain.

The V call is TRBV6-6, the J call TRBJ1-1, with 7 bases lining up with TRBD1. The germline gives CDR1 MNHNY, CDR2 SVGAGI (reference sequence). The CDR3 loop spans 15 amino acids. V was clipped by 2 bases and J by 3 bases; unmatched bases: 6. CDR3 nucleotides: TGTGCCAGCAGTTACCTCGGGACAGATTACACTGAAGCTTTCTTT. It specifies CASSYLGTDYTEAFF.

This chain uses TRBV12-5 with TRBJ2-3; D might be TRBD1 or TRBD2, each matching 5 bases. The CDR3 spans 15 residues. The ends were cut back, 1 base at V and 6 bases at J, with 14 bases in the middle. Germline V gene data show CDR1 as LGHNT and CDR2 as FRNRAP. The CDR3 loop is CASGLGGTPEDTQYF. Written as DNA, the CDR3 is TGTGCTAGTGGTTTGGGGGGGACCCCGGAGGATACGCAGTATTTT.

The chain recombines TRBV14 with TRBJ1-2; D remains unclear. The V gene's germline CDR1 is SGHDN and CDR2 FVKESK. The V and J ends lost 4 bases and 2 bases respectively, with 11 bases between them. CDR3 length: 14 amino acids. CDR3 DNA sequence: TGTGCCAGCAGCCCGTTCGACGTCAACTATGGCTACACCTTC. This translates into CASSPFDVNYGYTF.

On this clone itself: The junction differs from germline at one of its ends, possibly a read error. The chain employs TRBV15 and TRBJ1-1; maybe TRBD1 (5 bases). Germline CDR1 LNHNV, CDR2 YYDKDF (reference sequence). This CDR3 spans 13 amino acids. For the CDR3, the DNA is TGTGCCACCAGCACAGGGTTGAACAGTGAAGCTTTCTTT. Its translation: CATSTGLNSEAFF.

The chain combines TRBV9 with TRBJ2-7; TRBD2 aligns across 8 bases. Germline V gives CDR1 SGDLS, CDR2 YYNGEE. After removal of 1 base from V and 4 bases from J, the junction contained 7 bases not matched to a gene. This CDR3 is built from 15 residues. This chain's CDR3 is CASSVYPSGGYEQYF. CDR3 sequence (DNA): TGTGCCAGCAGCGTATACCCCAGCGGGGGATACGAGCAGTACTTC.

The chain couples TRBV6-5 to TRBJ2-7; 8 bases map to TRBD1. The trim removed 5 bases at V and 3 bases at J, leaving 9 bases unmatched. The germline V gene encodes CDR1 MNHEY and CDR2 SVGAGI. This CDR3 is 15 amino acids long. This CDR3 is CASSPGGSLVYEQYV. CDR3 nucleotides: TGTGCCAGCAGTCCAGGGGGCAGTCTTGTCTACGAGCAGTACGTC.

The chain is built from TRBV28 and TRBJ2-1; weak D call: TRBD1 (6 bases). This CDR3 region has 15 residues. V dropped 2 bases and J dropped 0 bases, with 8 bases sitting between them. CDR1 MDHEN and CDR2 SYDVKM come from the germline V gene. The CDR3 region has the DNA TGTGCCAGCAGTTTAGGACAGTCCTCCTACAATGAGCAGTTCTTC. Translation gives CASSLGQSSYNEQFF.

The rearrangement links TRBV28 to TRBJ1-5; 8 nucleotides line up with TRBD1. V shed 3 bases, J shed 1 base, and the junction held 2 bases outside the gene matches. The germline gives CDR1 MDHEN, CDR2 SYDVKM. The CDR3 runs to 15 residues. The CDR3 protein is CASSFGQGSNQPQHF. The CDR3 bases are TGTGCCAGCAGTTTTGGACAGGGAAGCAATCAGCCCCAGCATTTT.

The genes are TRBV12-3 or TRBV12-4 and TRBJ1-6; no reliable D call. V lost 2 bases and J 10 bases, leaving 9 bases between the germline ends. The CDR3 length is 13 residues. CDR3 sequence: CASSLRERSPLHF. The DNA for the CDR3 is TGTGCCAGCAGTTTACGGGAGAGGTCACCCCTCCACTTT.

This clone was observed once. The chain employs TRBV28 and TRBJ2-2; the D is unclear. Trimming took off 5 bases at V and 6 bases at J, with 7 bases between the two ends. Germline V gene sequence: CDR1 MDHEN, CDR2 SYDVKM. The CDR3 totals 12 residues. The CDR3 region is CASSIPAGELFF. The CDR3 DNA reads TGTGCCAGCAGTATCCCCGCCGGGGAGCTGTTTTTT.

This clone was observed a single time. V is TRBV5-4 and J is TRBJ2-1, with D perhaps TRBD1 or TRBD2 (5 bases each). Per the germline V gene, CDR1 is SGHNT and CDR2 is YYREEE (reference sequence). The CDR3 contains 15 residues. With 4 bases removed from V and 3 bases from J, the gap between germline ends came to 14 bases. CDR3 in DNA: TGTGCCAGCAGCCTGAAGGGACGGAACTACAATGAGCAGTTCTTC. Translation gives CASSLKGRNYNEQFF.

CDR3 sequence reads: CASSLGTTTDTQYF. DNA for the CDR3: TGTGCCAGCAGCTTAGGCACTACGACAGATACGCAGTATTTT. V gene TRBV7-2 combines with J gene TRBJ2-3; D is undetermined. CDR1 is SGHTA, CDR2 FQGNSA, per germline. Trimming removed 1 base at V and 3 bases at J, with 8 bases between. The CDR3 is 14 amino acids.

V is TRBV27 and J is TRBJ1-6, with TRBD1 as a possible D gene (5 bases). V was shortened by 6 bases and J by 3 bases, with 15 bases between the two germline ends. Germline V gene sequence: CDR1 MNHEY, CDR2 SMNVEV (reference sequence). CDR3 length: 16 residues. DNA for the CDR3: TGTGCCAGCAGCCTGGTCGGGGGGGGCTATAATTCACCCCTCCACTTT. This encodes CASSLVGGGYNSPLHF.

This chain uses TRBV9 with TRBJ2-1; D perhaps matches TRBD2 (6 bases). V lost 0 bases, J lost 9 bases, and 25 bases lay in between. This CDR3 has 18 amino acids. Germline-derived CDR1 and CDR2 are SGDLS and YYNGEE. CDR3 sequence (DNA): TGTGCCAGCAGCGTAGTCTTTTTTCGTTTCGGACTAAAACTTGAGCAGTTCTTC. Amino acid sequence: CASSVVFFRFGLKLEQFF.

This chain joins TRBV7-2 and TRBJ2-7, with 8 bases that match TRBD1. V lost 4 bases, J lost 5 bases, and 4 bases stayed unmatched. Germline V gives CDR1 SGHTA, CDR2 FQGNSA. The CDR3 spans 13 residues. The CDR3 coding sequence is TGTGCCAGCAGCTATGGACAGGGCCACGAGCAGTACGTC. Translation: CASSYGQGHEQYV.

The chain's CDR3 is CASSLLAGGELFF. The CDR3 DNA is TGTGCCAGCAGTTTACTAGCGGGCGGGGAGCTGTTTTTT. J is TRBJ2-2 and V is TRBV12-3 or TRBV12-4, with 8 positions matching TRBD2. With V trimmed by 2 bases and J by 7 bases, 0 bases remained unmatched. This CDR3 contains 13 residues.

This clone showed up just once. J is TRBJ2-1 and V is TRBV24-1; D unresolved. The CDR3 is 13 residues long. Trimming shortened V by 8 bases and J by 5 bases, and 12 bases separated the two germline ends. The germline CDR1 and CDR2 sequences are KGHDR and SFDVKD. Here the CDR3 reads CATTATLDNEQFF. As DNA, the CDR3 is TGTGCCACCACCGCGACATTGGACAATGAGCAGTTCTTC.

This chain links TRBV9 with TRBJ1-2; TRBD1 agrees at 7 bases. CDR3 length: 14 residues. Germline trimming cut 3 bases from V and 2 bases from J; bases unmatched to any gene: 4. Germline V gives CDR1 SGDLS, CDR2 YYNGEE. In nucleotides, the CDR3 is TGTGCCAGCAGCGAAAGACAGGGCAACTATGGCTACACCTTC. Encoded protein: CASSERQGNYGYTF. The variable domain in full, with the rest retrieved from reference TRBV9 and TRBJ1-2, is DSGVTQTPKHLITATGQRVTLRCSPRSGDLSVYWYQQSLDQGLQFLIQYYNGEERAKGNILERFSAQQFPDLHSELNLSSLELGDSALYFCASSERQGNYGYTFGSGTRLTVV.

J is TRBJ2-7 and V is TRBV5-1, with a weak D call TRBD1 (6 bases). The CDR3 runs 13 residues. Trimming shortened V by 3 bases and J by 3 bases, and 10 bases separated the two germline ends. Germline loops: CDR1 SGHRS, CDR2 YFSETQ. CDR3 in amino acids: CASSWVQGYEQYF. CDR3 nucleotide sequence: TGCGCCAGCAGCTGGGTACAGGGCTACGAGCAGTACTTC.

This clone appeared once. The DNA is left out, because the CDR3 cannot be placed on it with certainty; the CDR3 is given as TCRdb lists it. The chain couples TRBV21-1 to TRBJ1-6. TRBV21-1 is a pseudogene. The CDR3 length equals 16 residues, ends included. The CDR3 region is CASSQWGMGTNSPLHF.

Remarks on this clone: Other nucleotide sequences from this sample produce the same CDR3. The chain employs TRBV3-1 (or the pseudogene TRBV3-2) and TRBJ2-3; no definite D call. The V end was cut by 3 bases, the J end by 6 bases, with 4 bases between. The germline gives CDR1 LGHDT, CDR2 YNNKEL (reference sequence). The CDR3 is 11 residues long. CDR3 residues: CASSQEDTQYF. CDR3 coding DNA: TGTGCCAGCAGCCAGGAGGATACGCAGTATTTT.

CDR3 coding DNA: TGTGCCAGCAGTTATAAGAAGAACTCACCCCTCCACTTT. This translates into CASSYKKNSPLHF. This chain links TRBV6-5 with TRBJ1-6; D remains ambiguous. The CDR3 runs 13 residues. CDR1 and CDR2 from the germline V gene are MNHEY and SVGAGI. The V end was cut by 3 bases, the J end by 10 bases, with 10 bases between.

The gene calls are TRBV2 and TRBJ2-7; maybe TRBD1 (6 bases). Trimming cost V 10 bases and J 7 bases, with 23 bases left between them. This CDR3 region has 14 residues. The germline V gene has CDR1 SNHLY and CDR2 FYNNEI. CDR3: CAKSTTGRPSEQYF. The CDR3 nucleotides read TGTGCCAAATCCACGACAGGACGCCCCTCGGAGCAGTACTTC.

The rearrangement links TRBV24-1 to TRBJ2-1, with 14 bases lining up with TRBD2. Trimming took 5 bases from V and 12 from J; bases not matched to a gene: 11. Per the germline V gene, CDR1 is KGHDR and CDR2 is SFDVKD. The CDR3 has 16 residues. The CDR3 here is CATSAVPGLAGDGQFF. CDR3 DNA: TGTGCCACCAGTGCCGTACCGGGACTAGCGGGGGATGGGCAGTTCTTC.

The chain recombines TRBV30 with TRBJ1-4; D remains unclear. This CDR3 has 11 residues. The germline gives CDR1 GTSNPN, CDR2 SVGIG (reference sequence). The V and J ends lost 7 bases and 6 bases respectively, with 9 bases between them. CDR3 sequence (DNA): TGTGCCTCGGACGGTGATGAAAAACTGTTTTTT. Its translation is CASDGDEKLFF.

The CDR3 sequence: CASSQSGGAYNEQFF. CDR3 DNA: TGTGCCAGCAGTCAGTCGGGGGGTGCCTACAATGAGCAGTTCTTC. V and J are TRBV6-4 and TRBJ2-1, with 7 bases matching TRBD2. The CDR3 is 15 residues long. Looked up from germline, CDR1 is MRHNA and CDR2 is SNTAGT. V was pared by 5 bases and J by 2 bases, with 6 bases of the junction left unmatched.

The V gene is TRBV3-1 (or the pseudogene TRBV3-2), the J gene TRBJ1-6; D is possibly TRBD1 (6 bases). Trimming took off 4 bases at V and 7 bases at J, with 11 bases between the two ends. CDR3 length: 14 residues. In germline, CDR1 is LGHDT, CDR2 YNNKEL (reference sequence). CDR3 region: CASSPGQGNSPLHF. The CDR3 bases are TGTGCCAGCAGCCCGGGACAAGGGAATTCACCCCTCCACTTT.

This chain uses TRBV7-6 with TRBJ2-7, with a possible D match to TRBD1 (5 bases). V gave up 2 bases and J gave up 3 bases, with 8 bases separating them. Germline CDR1 reads SGHVS; CDR2 reads FNYEAQ. There are 13 residues in the CDR3. CDR3 loop: CASSLPDSYEQYF. The CDR3 DNA reads TGTGCCAGCAGCTTACCTGACAGCTACGAGCAGTACTTC.